This passage covers 14 T cell receptor beta chains from one sample sequenced in a study of blood T cell repertoires in COVID-19. Sequencing used immunoSEQ multiplex PCR; TCRdb keeps in-frame clones, though not all of them. The repertoire includes about 280,000 clones, about 90% of them detected once, and 1.7% sits in the top ten. Input material: PBMCs or T cells enriched from blood (not recorded which). These receptor sequences come from a woman aged 18-35 years with acute COVID-19.

The V gene is TRBV7-9, the J gene TRBJ2-6; D is perhaps TRBD2 (5 bases). This CDR3 comprises 16 residues. V lost 5 bases, J lost 0 bases, and 11 bases lay in between. Germline V gives CDR1 SEHNR, CDR2 FQNEAQ (reference sequence). DNA of the CDR3: TGTGCCAGCAGCCTGGTTGGAGGCTCTGGGGCCAACGTCCTGACTTTC. Protein: CASSLVGGSGANVLTF. Full variable domain (rest looked up from reference TRBV7-9 and TRBJ2-6): DTGVSQNPRHKITKRGQNVTFRCDPISEHNRLYWYRQTLGQGPEFLTYFQNEAQLEKSRLLSDRFSAERPKGSFSTLEIQRTEQGDSAMYLCASSLVGGSGANVLTFGAGSRLTVL.

V is TRBV19 and J is TRBJ2-2, with D possibly matching TRBD2 (5 bases). This CDR3 is built from 15 residues. Trimming took 0 bases from V and 7 from J, leaving 12 bases between them. Germline V CDR1 and CDR2: LNHDA, SQIVND (reference sequence). The CDR3 is CASSIDRRVVGELFF. DNA for the CDR3: TGTGCCAGTAGTATAGATCGGCGGGTAGTCGGGGAGCTGTTTTTT.

The rearrangement links TRBV18 to TRBJ1-3; 8 bases match TRBD1. V gave up 2 bases and J gave up 0 bases; unmatched junction bases: 3. The CDR3 is made up of 16 amino acids. Germline CDR1 reads KGHSH; CDR2 reads LQKENI. The CDR3 sequence is CASSPGTGDSGNTIYF. CDR3 in DNA: TGTGCCAGCTCACCAGGGACAGGCGACTCTGGAAACACCATATATTTT.

J is TRBJ2-2 and V is TRBV7-6, with 10 nucleotides matching TRBD2. CDR1 SGHVS and CDR2 FNYEAQ come from the germline V gene. J gave up 4 bases and V 5 bases, and 10 bases lay outside the gene matches. This CDR3 is built from 17 residues. The CDR3 DNA follows: TGTGCCAGCAGCCCTCAGCGGACTAGCGGACCCACCGGGGAGCTGTTTTTT. It specifies CASSPQRTSGPTGELFF.

The table lists this clone with a few counts. The V gene is TRBV7-9, the J gene TRBJ2-1; 8 bases fit TRBD2. This CDR3 has 12 amino acids. The V gene end was trimmed by 1 base and the J gene end by 10 bases; junction bases not matched to a gene: 0. In germline, CDR1 is SEHNR, CDR2 FQNEAQ (reference sequence). CDR3 coding DNA: TGTGCCAGCAGCTTAGTAGCGGGAGAGCAGTTCTTC. This encodes CASSLVAGEQFF.

This clone was observed a single time. The V and J genes are TRBV14 and TRBJ1-3; D gene uncertain. Per the germline V gene, CDR1 is SGHDN and CDR2 is FVKESK. CDR3 length: 15 residues. With 3 bases removed from V and 0 bases from J, the gap between germline ends came to 9 bases. As DNA, the CDR3 is TGTGCCAGCAGCCATTCCAAGAGCTCTGGAAACACCATATATTTT. Translating gives CASSHSKSSGNTIYF.

V gene TRBV19 combines with J gene TRBJ2-7, with TRBD2 matching 8 bases. V shed 3 bases, J shed 4 bases, and the junction held 8 bases outside the gene matches. This CDR3 region has 15 residues. CDR1 and CDR2 (germline): LNHDA, SQIVND (reference sequence). The DNA for the CDR3 is TGTGCCAGTAGTATCCGCCGGGAGGGCCGGTACGAGCAGTACTTC. Protein sequence: CASSIRREGRYEQYF.

The J gene is TRBJ2-2, the V gene TRBV7-2; TRBD1 aligns across 10 bases. The trim removed 7 bases at V and 6 bases at J, leaving 8 bases unmatched. Germline-derived CDR1 and CDR2 are SGHTA and FQGNSA. There are 15 residues in the CDR3. In nucleotides, the CDR3 is TGTGCCAGCAATCCCGACAGGGGGCGGTCCGGGGAGCTGTTTTTT. It translates to CASNPDRGRSGELFF.

A single count supports this clone. The chain links TRBV4-1 to TRBJ1-5, with 7 bases matching TRBD1. The CDR3 extends over 17 amino acids. The V segment lost 0 bases and the J segment 5 bases; nucleotides outside the gene matches: 10. CDR1 and CDR2 from the germline V gene are MGHRA and YSYEKL. The CDR3 reads CASSQDQTGTRHQPQHF. The CDR3 nucleotides are TGCGCCAGCAGCCAAGATCAGACAGGGACCAGGCATCAGCCCCAGCATTTT.

The chain links TRBV18 to TRBJ2-5; D unclear. The CDR3 consists of 13 residues. CDR1 and CDR2 (germline): KGHSH, LQKENI. Trimming took off 3 bases at V and 4 bases at J, with 9 bases between the two ends. The CDR3: CASSPRPGETQYF. CDR3 nucleotide sequence: TGTGCCAGCTCACCTCGACCGGGAGAGACCCAGTACTTC.

CDR3 sequence: CASSPPGQTFLLNQPQHF. The DNA for the CDR3 is TGTGCCAGCAGTCCGCCCGGACAAACATTCCTTCTTAATCAGCCCCAGCATTTT. This chain uses TRBV2 with TRBJ1-5; maybe TRBD1 (5 bases). With 5 bases removed from V and 4 bases from J, the gap between germline ends came to 24 bases. Germline CDR1 and CDR2: SNHLY and FYNNEI. The CDR3 totals 18 residues.

The sample holds one count of this clone. V is TRBV25-1 and J is TRBJ2-5; TRBD1 matches 12 bases. After removal of 3 bases from V and 4 bases from J, the junction contained 3 bases not matched to a gene. This CDR3 is built from 15 residues. Germline assignment: CDR1 MGHDK and CDR2 SYGVNS. The CDR3 nucleotides are TGTGCCAGCAGTGACCCGGGACAGGGGGCAGAGACCCAGTACTTC. Protein: CASSDPGQGAETQYF.

The rearrangement uses TRBV6-2 or TRBV6-3 and TRBJ1-6; D is uncertain. The CDR3 is 14 amino acids. Trimming removed 6 bases at V and 7 bases at J, with 13 bases between. Germline values: CDR1 MNHEY, CDR2 SVGEGT. CDR3 sequence (DNA): TGTGCCAGCAGCCAGACCGCTAGGAATTCACCCCTCCACTTT. It yields the protein CASSQTARNSPLHF.

J is TRBJ2-3 and V is TRBV5-1; 8 nucleotides agree with TRBD2. The V gene's germline CDR1 is SGHRS and CDR2 YFSETQ. V dropped 0 bases and J dropped 1; count of bases not matched to a gene: 7. CDR3 length equals 17 residues. Here the CDR3 reads CASSLARGGEGTDTQYF. In nucleotides, the CDR3 is TGCGCCAGCAGCTTGGCACGGGGGGGAGAGGGCACAGATACGCAGTATTTT.